The clone carrying this T cell receptor beta chain has a count of ten or more. Each CDR3 protein is one row after TCRdb ran MiXCR on the 5' RACE reads. The sample comprises about 46,000 distinct CDR3 sequences, over 5.5% of which are singletons, and about 9.4% rests with the top ten. The data were obtained in a study of T cells after yellow fever vaccination. V was cut by 2 bases and J by 4 bases, with 11 bases left in between. This CDR3 contains 15 residues. Germline V gives CDR1 SGHTA, CDR2 FQGNSA. The V call is TRBV7-2, the J call TRBJ2-2; possible D gene TRBD1, 5 bases. The TCR comes from a man aged 30 to 39 who received the YFV17D yellow fever vaccine. The starting material was PBMCs, either bulk or a sorted T-cell subset (CD4+, CD8+, memory, or dextramer-sorted; not recorded which), obtained 45 days after the yellow fever booster vaccination. In DNA, the CDR3 is TGTGCCAGCAGCTTAACGACAGTTTTCACCGGGGAGCTGTTTTTT. This encodes CASSLTTVFTGELFF.